The T cell receptor (beta chain) described here comes from a study of T cells in women clearing cervical HPV infection. Study information: Case blood was drawn when the lesion was first found; control blood after infection became undetectable.

Assay used: immunoSEQ multiplex PCR; TCRdb lists only in-frame clones, some missing. This sample's table has over 10,000 clones. This CDR3 comprises 14 residues. The germline V gene encodes CDR1 KGHSH and CDR2 LQKENI. Deletions cut 4 bases from V and 3 bases from J, with 13 bases between. The study, taken as a whole, reports: TRBV6-7 relative abundance averaged around 0.11% in cases and 0.15% to 0.2% in controls.

As concerns this clone: Antigen unknown. The CDR3 goes on 3 residues after the read ends, and that part is filled in from the germline J gene.

The V call is TRBV18, the J call TRBJ2-7; D is possibly TRBD1 (5 bases). The specimen was blood buffy coat. This clonotype originated in a woman aged 18-69 years with a cervical HPV16 infection that either progressed to CIN3+ or cleared (not recorded which). The CDR3 is CASSQGPSGYEQYF. The covered CDR3 bases are TGTGCCAGCTCACAGGGGCCGAGTGGCTACGAG.